The entry below describes one T cell receptor (beta chain). In TCRdb, the RT-PCR reads were re-called with MiXCR into one record per CDR3 protein. The sample shows about 960,000 distinct CDR3 sequences, more than 15% of them seen only once. Unmatched junction bases numbered 10, after V lost 5 bases and J lost 2 bases. Per the germline V gene, CDR1 is SGHRS and CDR2 is YFSETQ. The CDR3 runs 17 residues. The source of the sample is a study of patients and donors after allogeneic stem cell transplantation. The chain has TRBV5-1 and TRBJ2-6, with TRBD1 identical over 7 bases. Sequenced: blood, either unsorted or a sorted T cell fraction (not recorded which). This clonotype was sampled from a human donor who was either an allogeneic HSCT recipient or a stem cell or donor lymphocyte infusion donor (not recorded which). It is not recorded whose cells these are; they may come from a transplant donor. The CDR3 here is CASRSSIGGTGANVLTF. CDR3 coding DNA: TGCGCCAGCAGGAGTTCGATAGGGGGCACTGGGGCCAACGTCCTGACTTTC.